What follows are 14 T cell receptor beta chains derived from one specimen sequenced in a study of T cells in Graves' hyperthyroidism and ophthalmopathy. Using RNA transcripts as the source, TCR beta CDR3 regions were amplified. The TCR CDR3 was amplified in a first-round RT-PCR using the HTBI primer set. TCRdb re-called the multiplex PCR reads through MiXCR, storing one row per CDR3 protein. The sample holds fewer than 650,000 distinct CDR3 sequences, over 45% seen once. Specimen: peripheral blood or thyroid tissue (not recorded which). Receptors originate from an adult woman with Graves' disease, either hyperthyroidism or ophthalmopathy (not recorded which).

In regard to this clonotype: A much bigger clone sits one base away, suggesting this may be a read error. V gene TRBV29-1 combines with J gene TRBJ1-5; maybe TRBD1 (5 bases). The CDR3 runs to 13 residues. Germline V lookup: CDR1 SQVTM, CDR2 ANQGSEA. V was trimmed by 1 base and J by 6 bases, leaving 10 bases between them. The CDR3 region has the DNA TGCAGCGTTGAAGGGGGGATCGGTCAGCCCCAGCATTTT. Translation: CSVEGGIGQPQHF.

The V and J genes are TRBV7-2 and TRBJ1-2; tentatively, D is TRBD1 (5 bases). This CDR3 has 17 residues. The V end was cut by 2 bases, the J end by 7 bases, with 23 bases between. Looked up from germline, CDR1 is SGHTA and CDR2 is FQGNSA. In DNA, the CDR3 is TGTGCCAGCAGCTTAACCCCGGGCCAGGGCCCTTTCACTGGCTACACCTTC. It specifies CASSLTPGQGPFTGYTF.

As for this clonotype: Lacking the conserved final phenylalanine or tryptophan, this CDR3 likely reflects a read error. The DNA is omitted, as the CDR3 cannot be located on it reliably, and the CDR3 follows TCRdb's listing. The rearrangement uses TRBV15 and TRBJ2-6; the table's D call, TRBD1, has no DNA check behind it. CDR1 and CDR2 from the germline V gene are LNHNV and YYDKDF (reference sequence). The CDR3 is 10 amino acids in total, end residues counted. The CDR3 protein is CATSSRQGDT.

This clonotype was counted at least ten times. At one end, the junction sequence differs from germline, possibly due to a read error. This rearrangement joins TRBV5-8 to TRBJ1-6, with a possible D match to TRBD1 (6 bases). This CDR3 contains 13 residues. Germline V gives CDR1 SGHTS, CDR2 YDEGEE. CDR3 protein: CASRLDSSSPLHF. The CDR3 DNA reads as TGTGCCAGCAGATTGGACAGTTCGTCACCCCTCCACTTT.

This chain uses TRBV10-3 with TRBJ2-2, with unresolved D. The V and J ends lost 4 bases and 2 bases respectively, with 5 bases between them. Germline assignment: CDR1 ENHRY and CDR2 SYGVKD. This CDR3 has 13 amino acids. The CDR3 coding sequence is TGTGCCATCAGTGGTAAAAACACCGGGGAGCTGTTTTTT. Amino acids: CAISGKNTGELFF.

This clonotype showed up many times. The CDR3 bases are TGTGCCAGCAGCTCTCAGTGGGGGACAGGGGGCGAGCAGTACTTC. Amino acid sequence: CASSSQWGTGGEQYF. The rearrangement uses TRBV7-2 and TRBJ2-7; 11 bases line up with TRBD1. The V segment lost 4 bases and the J segment 6 bases; nucleotides outside the gene matches: 8. The length of the CDR3 is 15 residues. Germline lookup yields CDR1 SGHTA and CDR2 FQGNSA.

This clonotype appeared many times. The CDR3 DNA is TGCAGCGTTGAAAGGGGACCCCCGGGCACTGAAGCTTTCTTT. Encoded protein: CSVERGPPGTEAFF. The chain uses TRBV29-1 and TRBJ1-1, with D possibly TRBD1 on 5 matching bases. Per germline, CDR1 SQVTM and CDR2 ANQGSEA. The CDR3 extends over 14 amino acids. Trimming removed 2 bases at V and 4 bases at J, with 14 bases between.

This clonotype appeared a few times. This chain joins TRBV7-9 and TRBJ1-1; no reliable D call. CDR1 and CDR2 from the germline V gene are SEHNR and FQNEAQ (reference sequence). With 2 bases removed from V and 1 base from J, the gap between germline ends came to 8 bases. The CDR3 runs to 14 residues. The CDR3 reads CASSLPTWNTEAFF. In nucleotides, the CDR3 is TGTGCCAGCAGCTTACCTACCTGGAACACTGAAGCTTTCTTT.

This clonotype was seen at least ten times. This chain uses TRBV7-2 with TRBJ2-6; D may be TRBD2 (6 bases). V lost 7 bases, J lost 0 bases, and 19 bases lay in between. There are 18 residues in the CDR3. Germline lookup yields CDR1 SGHTA and CDR2 FQGNSA. CDR3 DNA sequence: TGTGCCAGCACCAACGCCCCCCGGGGGAGCTCTGGGGCCAACGTCCTGACTTTC. Its protein product is CASTNAPRGSSGANVLTF.

The chain combines TRBV20-1 with TRBJ2-7; TRBD1 agrees at 8 bases. This CDR3 is built from 20 residues. V trimming: 1 base; J trimming: 3 bases; junction bases outside the gene matches: 23. Germline-derived CDR1 and CDR2 are DFQATT and SNEGSKA (reference sequence). The CDR3 loop is CSARAPDRASVSGRGYEQYF. The CDR3 DNA follows: TGCAGTGCTAGAGCGCCGGACAGGGCTAGCGTCAGTGGTCGTGGCTACGAGCAGTACTTC.

This clonotype came up many times. The genes are TRBV7-2 and TRBJ2-7, with D uncertain. Between the trimmed V and J ends, which lost 1 base and 2 bases, there was a span of 9 bases. The length of the CDR3 is 14 residues. Germline-derived CDR1 and CDR2 are SGHTA and FQGNSA. The CDR3 DNA reads as TGTGCCAGCAGCTTAGGCCTCGAGACCTACGAGCAGTACTTC. It encodes CASSLGLETYEQYF. Together with reference TRBV7-2 and TRBJ2-7, the CDR3 gives the full variable domain: GAGVSQSPSNKVTEKGKDVELRCDPISGHTALYWYRQSLGQGLEFLIYFQGNSAPDKSGLPSDRFSAERTGGSVSTLTIQRTQQEDSAVYLCASSLGLETYEQYFGPGTRLTVT.

The chain has TRBV20-1 and TRBJ1-2, with 9 positions matching TRBD1. V shed 6 bases and J 7 bases; nucleotides not matched to a gene: 3. The CDR3 consists of 11 residues. Germline assignment: CDR1 DFQATT and CDR2 SNEGSKA (reference sequence). The CDR3 spells CSARQGGGYTF. Here the CDR3 DNA reads TGCAGTGCACGACAGGGGGGTGGCTACACCTTC.

In DNA, the CDR3 is TGTGCCATCAGTGAGCCGGGACAGGGGGTCGAGACCCAGTACTTC. As protein: CAISEPGQGVETQYF. This chain connects TRBV10-3 to TRBJ2-5; 11 bases line up with TRBD1. Trimming removed 2 bases from V and 5 bases from J; junction bases left unmatched: 4. CDR3 size: 15 residues. Germline V gene data show CDR1 as ENHRY and CDR2 as SYGVKD.

The chain couples TRBV7-3 to TRBJ1-1; 9 nucleotides match TRBD1. Germline V gene lookup returns CDR1 SGHTA and CDR2 FQGTGA. J was trimmed by 4 bases and V by 6 bases; bases with no gene match: 9. The CDR3 covers 15 residues. The CDR3 spells CASSYRRDRVTEAFF. CDR3 DNA sequence: TGTGCCAGCAGTTACCGAAGGGACAGGGTCACTGAAGCTTTCTTT.